This TCR beta chain came from a study of T cells in Graves' hyperthyroidism and ophthalmopathy. General observations from the study: Separating ophthalmopathy from stable hyperthyroidism was achieved by a 13 V-J model. Model output signaled ophthalmopathy a median about seven months ahead of onset. Blood also contained most expanded thyroid clonotypes above 0.001.

Exclusion of patients followed from uncontrolled infection, other autoimmune disease, pregnancy or lactation. Authors of the study amplified TCR beta CDR3 regions from RNA transcripts. The HTBI primer set was used in a first-round RT-PCR of the TCR CDR3. TCRdb processed the multiplex PCR reads anew with MiXCR; each CDR3 protein has one entry. This sample has 450,000 to 650,000 distinct CDR3 sequences, with approximately 15% found just once. This clonotype was recorded many times. The antigen is not known. Trimming took 5 bases from V and 4 from J, leaving 12 bases between them. This CDR3 spans 15 amino acids. CDR1 SGHTA and CDR2 FQGNSA come from the germline V gene.

The sequence was collected from a woman aged 18-29 years with Graves' ophthalmopathy. This chain uses TRBV7-2 with TRBJ2-6, with D possibly matching TRBD1 (6 bases). The sample was blood. The CDR3 DNA reads TGTGCCAGCAGCAATACAGGGAGCGGGGCCAACGTCCTGACTTTC. The encoded protein is CASSNTGSGANVLTF.